This T cell receptor (beta chain) was recovered during a study of CD8 T cell repertoires and HIV-1 epitope variants. Across the whole study: Each of Twenty-five Gag and Nef epitope peptides stimulated a separate culture. Tested: three Gag epitope families, Nef HW9 and YT9. Overall study findings and caveats: Most of the nine antigen-specific clonotypes appeared cross-reactive to autologous or escape variants.

On the immunoSEQ platform, TCR beta CDR3s were sequenced at survey depth. TCRdb's copy holds only in-frame clones and misses some; the assay was immunoSEQ multiplex PCR. The table includes some 100,000 clones, roughly 77% detected once. Points on this clone: As yet, its antigen is unknown.

Sequencing was carried out using uncultured baseline CD8+ T cells from peripheral blood mononuclear cells (PBMCs). The sequence was obtained from a male donor with HIV.

CDR3 nucleotide sequence: TGTGCCAGCAGCCGTAAGGGCAATCAGCCCCAGCATTTT. Translation: CASSRKGNQPQHF. The rearrangement links TRBV6-5 to TRBJ1-5; unclear D gene. From germline, CDR1 is MNHEY and CDR2 SVGAGI. The V and J ends lost 6 bases and 2 bases respectively, with 8 bases between them. The CDR3 totals 13 residues.